Following are 30 T cell receptor beta chains from one sample sequenced in a study of blood T cell repertoires in COVID-19 (dated by TCRdb to the early 2020s). The library was built by means of the immunoSEQ multiplex PCR assay. The immuneACCESS repertoire file appears here via TCRdb, limited to in-frame rearrangements. These files lack a portion of the clones; in checked studies, under half of the deficit traces to unresolved V genes, and the cause of the others is not known. Present in this sample are around 100,000 clones, 85% to 90% of which were seen just once. The top ten clonotypes cover less than 3.5% of the sample. Sequenced: peripheral blood. Every receptor here comes from a man aged 45 to 65 with active or convalescent COVID-19.

The chain couples TRBV11-2 to TRBJ2-3; 8 bases align to TRBD2. CDR1 is SGHAT, CDR2 FQNNGV, per germline. CDR3 length equals 17 residues. J gave up 3 bases and V 1 base, and 9 bases lay outside the gene matches. This chain's CDR3 is CASSLALAGGGTDTQYF. In nucleotides, the CDR3 is TGTGCCAGCAGCTTAGCCCTGGCGGGGGGCGGTACAGATACGCAGTATTTT.

The chain carries TRBV7-2 and TRBJ2-7; 7 nucleotides align to TRBD2. J was trimmed by 3 bases and V by 5 bases; bases with no gene match: 10. The CDR3 sequence is 15 residues long. CDR1 and CDR2 from the germline V gene are SGHTA and FQGNSA. The CDR3 here is CASSQGAAGFYEQYF. The CDR3 DNA is TGTGCCAGCAGCCAAGGGGCAGCGGGGTTCTACGAGCAGTACTTC.

The count of this clone is one. This chain joins TRBV6-1 and TRBJ1-4; the D is unclear. This CDR3 is built from 13 residues. With 2 bases removed from V and 8 bases from J, the gap between germline ends came to 9 bases. Germline assignment: CDR1 MNHNS and CDR2 SASEGT. CDR3 bases: TGTGCCAGCAGTGAACTTATCAGAGAAAAACTGTTTTTT. It encodes CASSELIREKLFF.

This clone occurred once. The chain couples TRBV11-2 to TRBJ1-5; the D is unclear. Germline V gene lookup returns CDR1 SGHAT and CDR2 FQNNGV. The CDR3 is made up of 15 amino acids. V lost 0 bases to trimming and J lost 1 base, with 7 bases between them. In DNA, the CDR3 is TGTGCCAGCAGCTTAGATAATCTGAGCAATCAGCCCCAGCATTTT. Translating it yields CASSLDNLSNQPQHF.

This clone has a handful of counts. This chain connects TRBV5-1 to TRBJ1-2; TRBD1 matches at 9 bases. The CDR3 covers 14 residues. V trimming: 4 bases; J trimming: 6 bases; junction bases outside the gene matches: 7. The germline gives CDR1 SGHRS, CDR2 YFSETQ. CDR3 residues: CASSLRQGDNGYTF. Written as DNA, the CDR3 is TGCGCCAGCAGCCTGAGACAGGGGGATAATGGCTACACCTTC.

The chain links TRBV25-1 to TRBJ2-7, with D maybe TRBD2 (6 bases). The germline gives CDR1 MGHDK, CDR2 SYGVNS. V lost 4 bases and J lost 0, with 16 bases in between. The CDR3 extends over 16 amino acids. CDR3 region: CASSVPGLYISYEQYF. The CDR3 DNA reads TGTGCCAGCAGTGTACCGGGACTCTACATCTCCTACGAGCAGTACTTC.

This clone was counted once. The rearrangement joins TRBV7-2 to TRBJ2-1, with TRBD2 as a possible D gene (5 bases). CDR1 and CDR2 from the germline V gene are SGHTA and FQGNSA. V was shortened by 0 bases and J by 13 bases, with 13 bases between the two germline ends. CDR3 length equals 13 residues. The CDR3 nucleotides are TGTGCCAGCAGCTTAGCGCGGGCGCCAAACCAGTTCTTC. Translated: CASSLARAPNQFF.

The count of this clone is one. The genes are TRBV9 and TRBJ1-6, with 11 bases lining up with TRBD1. The germline gives CDR1 SGDLS, CDR2 YYNGEE. This CDR3 comprises 15 residues. With V trimmed by 4 bases and J by 9 bases, 6 bases remained unmatched. The CDR3: CASSTGTGGSSPLHF. CDR3 bases: TGTGCCAGCAGCACCGGGACAGGGGGGAGTTCACCCCTCCACTTT. The whole variable domain, filled in from reference TRBV9 and TRBJ1-6, reads DSGVTQTPKHLITATGQRVTLRCSPRSGDLSVYWYQQSLDQGLQFLIQYYNGEERAKGNILERFSAQQFPDLHSELNLSSLELGDSALYFCASSTGTGGSSPLHFGNGTRLTVT.

The V and J genes are TRBV6-6 and TRBJ1-1; D might be TRBD1 (5 bases). CDR1 MNHNY and CDR2 SVGAGI come from the germline V gene (reference sequence). V shed 5 bases and J shed 3 bases, with 13 bases lying between them. The CDR3 consists of 14 residues. Written as DNA, the CDR3 is TGTGCCAGCAGTGCAGGGTTTGACTACACTGAAGCTTTCTTT. This sequence encodes CASSAGFDYTEAFF.

This clone was counted a single time. This CDR3 reads CASSPGGTGHYEQYV. DNA of the CDR3: TGCGCCAGCAGCCCAGGCGGGACAGGGCATTACGAGCAGTACGTC. The chain links TRBV5-1 to TRBJ2-7, with TRBD1 matching 9 bases. The CDR3 runs 15 residues. Germline assignment: CDR1 SGHRS and CDR2 YFSETQ. Trimming removed 4 bases from V and 4 bases from J; junction bases left unmatched: 9.

The CDR3 DNA is TGTGCCAGCAGCCAAGATCTAGCGGGGGGTGCAGATACGCAGTATTTT. This encodes CASSQDLAGGADTQYF. This sequence joins TRBV3-1 (or the pseudogene TRBV3-2) and TRBJ2-3, with 11 nucleotides matching TRBD2. With 0 bases clipped from V and 4 bases from J, the junction kept 3 bases outside the gene matches. This CDR3 is built from 16 residues. The germline CDR1 and CDR2 sequences are LGHDT and YNNKEL (reference sequence).

The chain combines TRBV10-3 with TRBJ2-7; D gene uncertain. The CDR3 totals 14 residues. CDR1 and CDR2 (germline): ENHRY, SYGVKD. V dropped 0 bases and J dropped 0 bases, with 6 bases sitting between them. The CDR3 bases are TGTGCCATCAGTGAGTCTGGCAACTCCTACGAGCAGTACTTC. Its protein is CAISESGNSYEQYF.

The chain links TRBV30 to TRBJ2-1, with TRBD2 identical over 16 bases. The junction had 9 bases not matched to a gene; V was cut back by 8 bases and J by 11 bases. The CDR3 totals 14 residues. Per the germline V gene, CDR1 is GTSNPN and CDR2 is SVGIG (reference sequence). In nucleotides, the CDR3 is TGTGCCGGGAAAGGGACTAGCGGGGGGGTCCAGCAGTTCTTC. This gives the protein CAGKGTSGGVQQFF.

The chain uses TRBV25-1 and TRBJ2-7, with TRBD1 matching over 8 bases. CDR3 length equals 13 residues. V shed 1 base and J 6 bases; nucleotides not matched to a gene: 2. Germline V gene lookup returns CDR1 MGHDK and CDR2 SYGVNS. CDR3 DNA: TGTGCCAGCAGTGAATCGGGACAGGCCGAGCAGTACGTC. It yields the protein CASSESGQAEQYV.

The chain combines TRBV7-2 with TRBJ2-1, with 12 bases fitting TRBD2. V trimming: 3 bases; J trimming: 5 bases; junction bases outside the gene matches: 8. Germline loops: CDR1 SGHTA, CDR2 FQGNSA. This CDR3 comprises 17 residues. CDR3 residues: CASSFPLAGGYNNEQFF. Written as DNA, the CDR3 is TGTGCCAGCAGCTTTCCACTAGCGGGGGGTTATAACAATGAGCAGTTCTTC.

This chain uses TRBV7-9 with TRBJ2-1; 7 bases agree with TRBD2. Per the germline V gene, CDR1 is SEHNR and CDR2 is FQNEAQ (reference sequence). The CDR3 is 16 residues long. Losses at the gene ends were 2 bases for V and 4 bases for J; bases not matched to a gene: 8. This CDR3 reads CASSLYPQRGYNEQFF. The CDR3 DNA reads as TGTGCCAGCAGCTTATATCCCCAGCGGGGTTACAATGAGCAGTTCTTC.

This sequence joins TRBV27 and TRBJ2-3; 11 bases fit TRBD2. CDR1 is MNHEY and CDR2 is SMNVEV in the germline V gene (reference sequence). V shed 5 bases, J shed 4 bases, and the junction held 14 bases outside the gene matches. The CDR3 runs to 18 residues. This CDR3 is CASSPTPRLAGIPDTQYF. CDR3 DNA: TGTGCCAGCAGTCCGACCCCCCGACTAGCGGGGATCCCAGATACGCAGTATTTT.

The chain carries TRBV6-2 or TRBV6-3 and TRBJ1-6; the match to TRBD1 covers 9 bases. The ends lost 5 bases at V and 0 bases at J; junction bases unmatched: 11. This CDR3 is built from 19 residues. CDR1 and CDR2 (germline): MNHEY, SVGEGT. CDR3 in DNA: TGTGCCAGCAGTCCCTCCCTCGGGACAGGGAGCTCCTATAATTCACCCCTCCACTTT. The encoded protein is CASSPSLGTGSSYNSPLHF.

V usage is TRBV2 and J usage is TRBJ1-6; D is uncertain. Trimming left V 6 bases short and J 5 bases short, with 14 bases between. There are 15 residues in the CDR3. The germline gives CDR1 SNHLY, CDR2 FYNNEI. CDR3 sequence reads: CASRKEGVDNSPLHF. For the CDR3, the DNA is TGTGCCAGCAGGAAGGAGGGTGTAGATAATTCACCCCTCCACTTT.

This sequence joins TRBV15 and TRBJ1-2; 7 bases match TRBD1. Germline V gene sequence: CDR1 LNHNV, CDR2 YYDKDF (reference sequence). V lost 5 bases to trimming and J lost 6 bases; unmatched junction nucleotides: 3. The CDR3 runs 12 residues. The CDR3 DNA is TGTGCCACCAGCCAAACAGGGGATGGCTACACCTTC. Translating gives CATSQTGDGYTF.

The chain couples TRBV19 to TRBJ1-5; perhaps TRBD1 as D (5 bases). Trimming left V 5 bases short and J 1 base short, with 15 bases between. This CDR3 spans 16 amino acids. Germline V CDR1 and CDR2: LNHDA, SQIVND (reference sequence). This chain's CDR3 is CASSGRGESSNQPQHF. DNA for the CDR3: TGTGCCAGTAGTGGCCGGGGGGAGTCGAGCAATCAGCCCCAGCATTTT. The full variable domain, its missing parts supplied by reference TRBV19 and TRBJ1-5, is DGGITQSPKYLFRKEGQNVTLSCEQNLNHDAMYWYRQDPGQGLRLIYYSQIVNDFQKGDIAEGYSVSREKKESFPLTVTSAQKNPTAFYLCASSGRGESSNQPQHFGDGTRLSIL.

In DNA, the CDR3 is TGTGCCAGCAGCCAAGGGGTTCTAGCGGGGGTTCGGCAAGAGACCCAGTACTTC. It encodes CASSQGVLAGVRQETQYF. The V and J genes are TRBV4-2 and TRBJ2-5, with 10 bases lining up with TRBD2. The CDR3 sequence is 18 residues long. Germline V gene sequence: CDR1 LGHNA, CDR2 YNFKEQ. J lost 2 bases, V lost 1 base, and 10 bases had no gene match.

This rearrangement joins TRBV11-2 to TRBJ1-1; the match to TRBD1 covers 8 bases. Germline V gene lookup returns CDR1 SGHAT and CDR2 FQNNGV. CDR3 length: 14 residues. Unmatched junction bases numbered 6, after V lost 5 bases and J lost 4 bases. The CDR3 is CASSLPGQGTEAFF. CDR3 coding DNA: TGTGCCAGCAGCCTACCCGGACAGGGCACTGAAGCTTTCTTT.

The chain uses TRBV18 and TRBJ2-3; D is unclear. The CDR3 spans 13 residues. The V end lost 2 bases, the J end lost 2 bases, and 5 bases lay between the germline ends. CDR1 and CDR2 (germline): KGHSH, LQKENI. In DNA, the CDR3 is TGTGCCAGCTCACCAACTTCCACAGATACGCAGTATTTT. Its protein is CASSPTSTDTQYF.

This clone was seen a few times. V is TRBV11-1 and J is TRBJ2-7; TRBD2 aligns across 8 bases. V lost 3 bases and J lost 0; bases outside the gene matches: 4. Germline V gene lookup returns CDR1 SGHAT and CDR2 FQDESV (reference sequence). The CDR3 consists of 15 residues. CDR3 sequence reads: CASSLGLAGSYEQYV. The DNA of the CDR3 is TGTGCCAGCAGCTTGGGGCTAGCGGGCTCCTACGAGCAGTACGTC.

The V call is TRBV2, the J call TRBJ2-1, with a possible D match to TRBD1 (6 bases). The germline V gene encodes CDR1 SNHLY and CDR2 FYNNEI. There are 13 residues in the CDR3. V was shortened by 7 bases and J by 8 bases, with 15 bases between the two germline ends. This CDR3 is CASKTGIYDEQFF. The CDR3 bases are TGTGCCAGCAAAACAGGGATCTATGATGAGCAGTTCTTC.

V and J are TRBV5-1 and TRBJ1-2; D is perhaps TRBD1 (5 bases). CDR3 length: 15 amino acids. The V and J ends lost 4 bases and 0 bases respectively, with 13 bases between them. Germline CDR1 and CDR2: SGHRS and YFSETQ. The CDR3 DNA follows: TGCGCCAGCAGCCCAGAGACAGTTACTAACTATGGCTACACCTTC. It translates to CASSPETVTNYGYTF.

This chain links TRBV11-2 with TRBJ2-7, with a tentative D call TRBD2 (5 bases). The CDR3 loop spans 14 amino acids. Germline V lookup: CDR1 SGHAT, CDR2 FQNNGV. V gave up 8 bases and J gave up 2 bases, with 16 bases separating them. The CDR3 region is CASERGLNTYEQYF. The CDR3 nucleotides read TGTGCCAGCGAGCGAGGGTTGAACACCTACGAGCAGTACTTC.

V and J are TRBV4-3 and TRBJ1-2; possibly TRBD1 for D (5 bases). Germline CDR1 is LGHNA and CDR2 is YSLEER. The CDR3 is made up of 18 amino acids. Trimming cost V 0 bases and J 3 bases, with 20 bases left between them. The CDR3 loop is CASSQESGVGRSHYGYTF. For the CDR3, the DNA is TGCGCCAGCAGCCAAGAATCGGGGGTCGGTCGATCCCACTATGGCTACACCTTC.

V is TRBV19 and J is TRBJ1-1, with D uncertain. The CDR3 sequence is 15 residues long. The ends were cut back, 5 bases at V and 6 bases at J, with 19 bases in the middle. CDR1 is LNHDA and CDR2 is SQIVND in the germline V gene (reference sequence). The CDR3 coding sequence is TGTGCCAGTAGTTCCCTAGAAGGTCCTAAGCCTGAAGCTTTCTTT. It yields the protein CASSSLEGPKPEAFF.